This is a list of T cell receptor beta chains from one sample in a study of T cell repertoires in cytomegalovirus infection. TCRdb re-analysed the reads in MiXCR, keeping a single row per CDR3 protein. The data show about 530,000 distinct CDR3 sequences, roughly 29% seen once. The sample comprised PBMCs. All receptors derive from a human donor in good health (CMV status not recorded). Some clones in this sample may be carry-over from other donors' samples. The conserved cysteine and the conserved F or W are not part of the CDR3 here. The D gene is left open where the match is weak. Expanded clones are given a class, and other clones once, few, many or no size at all.

>NA|14|TRBV28|NA|TRBJ1-1
ASSLYSGRRDTEAF
>TRBD1|12|TRBV5-1|NA|TRBJ2-1
ASSISTGPDEQF
>NA|15|TRBV27|NA|TRBJ2-7
ASSFIRDSNIAYEQY
>NA|13|TRBV29-1|NA|TRBJ1-2
SVAGRLESNYGYT
>TRBD2|15|TRBV12-3/TRBV12-4|NA|TRBJ2-1
ASSSWLAGSHINEQF
>NA|12|TRBV7-2|many|TRBJ1-6
ASSRGTLLAPLH
>NA|14|TRBV19|few|TRBJ2-1
ASSIALRGTHSEQF
>TRBD1|13|TRBV12-3/TRBV12-4|many|TRBJ1-2
ASTSPGQGLYGYT
>TRBD2|18|TRBV11-3|many|TRBJ2-2
ASSTGTSGRLSWLTGELF
>NA|11|TRBV19|NA|TRBJ2-5
ASRSLDKETQY
>NA|11|TRBV29-1|NA|TRBJ1-4
SVVWAANEKLF
>TRBD2|12|TRBV29-1|NA|TRBJ2-7
SVWVASGTYEQY
>NA|10|TRBV19|many|TRBJ1-1
ASSQRNTEAF
>NA|14|TRBV7-9|NA|TRBJ2-4
ASSLRLGLAKNIQY
>NA|13|TRBV20-1|NA|TRBJ2-1
SATLVPSSYNEQF
>NA|11|TRBV7-9|NA|TRBJ2-3
ASGREYTDTQY
>NA|13|TRBV5-6|few|TRBJ2-2
ASSFGTLDTGELF
>TRBD2|14|TRBV7-2|many|TRBJ2-3
ASSLEGTSVSDTQY
>NA|10|TRBV20-1|NA|TRBJ2-5
SARAGTETQY
>TRBD1|14|TRBV2|NA|TRBJ2-5
ASSGPMTGGRETQY
>NA|12|TRBV29-1|few|TRBJ1-1
SVEAYTGDTEAF
>TRBD1|14|TRBV6-1|NA|TRBJ2-5
ASTPGWDRGLETQY
>NA|12|TRBV11-2|NA|TRBJ1-2
ASSTLTGTYGYT
>TRBD2|13|TRBV6-2/TRBV6-3|few|TRBJ2-1
ASREFSGRSGEQF
>TRBD1|13|TRBV19|few|TRBJ1-2
ASSPETGGDYGYT
>TRBD2|16|TRBV14|NA|TRBJ2-1
ASSQDRVWLAGYNEQF
>NA|13|TRBV3-1|NA|TRBJ2-5
ASRPEDFGPETQY
>NA|12|TRBV12-3/TRBV12-4|NA|TRBJ1-1
ASSLSSGSTEAF
>TRBD2|16|TRBV5-8|NA|TRBJ2-6
ASSFVGLGVSGANVLT
>TRBD2|13|TRBV7-2|many|TRBJ2-1
ASSILAGGYNEQF
>TRBD1|15|TRBV6-2/TRBV6-3|few|TRBJ1-2
ASSYSLEGVRGLGYT
>TRBD1|11|TRBV6-5|NA|TRBJ1-1
ASSRRQGASAF
>NA|11|TRBV5-1|NA|TRBJ2-1
ASSLEPQAQQF
>NA|11|TRBV11-1|NA|TRBJ2-1
ASSSVPSHEQF
>TRBD2|16|TRBV30|NA|TRBJ2-1
AWSVSTRTSGRAFEQF
>TRBD2|14|TRBV5-4|NA|TRBJ2-2
ASSPRLAGGWGELF
>NA|10|TRBV12-3/TRBV12-4|NA|TRBJ2-7
ASSRKGHEQY
>NA|12|TRBV5-1|NA|TRBJ1-1
ASSLTEVTTEAF
>NA|12|TRBV11-2|few|TRBJ2-7
ASSLVPSPSEQY
>NA|11|TRBV7-2|few|TRBJ2-5
ASSSSDRETQY
>TRBD1|10|TRBV28|NA|TRBJ2-3
ASSLGQGFLY
>NA|11|TRBV7-9|NA|TRBJ2-3
ASSGVRTYTQY
>NA|11|TRBV29-1|NA|TRBJ2-5
SVVGGEWETQY
>NA|10|TRBV10-3|NA|TRBJ1-3
AIRTGPDTIY
>TRBD1|12|TRBV6-1|many|TRBJ2-3
ASNTGQGPDTQY
>NA|13|TRBV7-8|NA|TRBJ2-7
ASSPRGPITYEQY
>NA|14|TRBV7-6|NA|TRBJ2-1
ASSTPGLGGSWEQF